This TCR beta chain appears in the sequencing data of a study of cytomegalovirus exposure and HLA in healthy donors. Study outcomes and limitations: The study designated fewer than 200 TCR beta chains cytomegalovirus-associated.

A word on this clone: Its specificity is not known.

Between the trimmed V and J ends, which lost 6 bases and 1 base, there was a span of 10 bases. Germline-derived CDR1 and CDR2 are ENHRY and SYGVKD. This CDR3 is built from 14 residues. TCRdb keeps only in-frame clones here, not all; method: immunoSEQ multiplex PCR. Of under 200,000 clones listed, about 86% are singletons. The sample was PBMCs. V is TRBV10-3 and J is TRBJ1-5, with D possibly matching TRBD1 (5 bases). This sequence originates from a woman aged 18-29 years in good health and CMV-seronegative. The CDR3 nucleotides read TGTGCCATCAGAAACGGGGGGAGCAATCAGCCCCAGCATTTT. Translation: CAIRNGGSNQPQHF.